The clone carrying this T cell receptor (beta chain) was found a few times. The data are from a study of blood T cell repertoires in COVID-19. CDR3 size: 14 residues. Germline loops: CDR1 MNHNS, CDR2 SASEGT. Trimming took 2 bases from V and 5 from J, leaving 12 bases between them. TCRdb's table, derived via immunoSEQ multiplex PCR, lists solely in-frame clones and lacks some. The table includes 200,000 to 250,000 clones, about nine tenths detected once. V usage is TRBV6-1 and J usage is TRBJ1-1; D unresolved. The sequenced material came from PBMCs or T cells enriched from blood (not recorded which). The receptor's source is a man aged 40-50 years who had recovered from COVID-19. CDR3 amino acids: CASSETRFTTEAFF. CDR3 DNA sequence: TGTGCCAGCAGTGAAACCAGGTTTACGACTGAAGCTTTCTTT.